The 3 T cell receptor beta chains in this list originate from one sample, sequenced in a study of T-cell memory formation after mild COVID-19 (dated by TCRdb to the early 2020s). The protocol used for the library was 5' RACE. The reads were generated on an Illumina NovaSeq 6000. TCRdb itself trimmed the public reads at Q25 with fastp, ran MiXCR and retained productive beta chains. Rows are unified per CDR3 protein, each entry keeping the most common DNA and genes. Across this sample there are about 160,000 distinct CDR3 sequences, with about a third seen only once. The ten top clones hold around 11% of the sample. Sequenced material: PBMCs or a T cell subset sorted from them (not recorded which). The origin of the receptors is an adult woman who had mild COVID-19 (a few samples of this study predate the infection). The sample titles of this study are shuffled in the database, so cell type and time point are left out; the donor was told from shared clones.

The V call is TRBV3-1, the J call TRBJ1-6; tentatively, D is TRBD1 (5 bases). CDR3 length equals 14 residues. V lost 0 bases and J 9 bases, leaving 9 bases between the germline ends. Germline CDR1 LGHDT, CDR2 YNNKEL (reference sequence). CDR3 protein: CASSQDQGSSPLHF. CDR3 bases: TGTGCCAGCAGCCAAGATCAGGGTAGTTCACCCCTCCACTTT.

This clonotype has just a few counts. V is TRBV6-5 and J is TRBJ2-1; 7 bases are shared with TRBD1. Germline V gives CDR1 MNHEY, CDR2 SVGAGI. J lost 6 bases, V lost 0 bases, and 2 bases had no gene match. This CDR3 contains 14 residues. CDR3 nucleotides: TGTGCCAGCAGTTACTCCCGGGACAGCAATGAGCAGTTCTTC. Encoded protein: CASSYSRDSNEQFF.

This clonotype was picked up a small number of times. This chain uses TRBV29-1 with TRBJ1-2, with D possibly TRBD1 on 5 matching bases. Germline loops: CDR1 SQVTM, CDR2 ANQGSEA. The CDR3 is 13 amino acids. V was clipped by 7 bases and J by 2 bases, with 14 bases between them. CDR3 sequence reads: CSALGEYNYGYTF. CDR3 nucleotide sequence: TGCAGCGCCTTAGGGGAATACAACTATGGCTACACCTTC. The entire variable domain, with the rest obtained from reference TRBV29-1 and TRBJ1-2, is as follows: SAVISQKPSRDICQRGTSLTIQCQVDSQVTMMFWYRQQPGQSLTLIATANQGSEATYESGFVIDKFPISRPNLTFSTLTVSNMSPEDSSIYLCSALGEYNYGYTFGSGTRLTVV.